A single sample gave rise to the 5 T cell receptor beta chains below, sequenced in a study of post-analysis software for immune sequencing data. The study's findings and limits: About 5 TRBV segments occurring more often in patients than controls included TRBV5-6, TRBV5-1 and TRBV20-1.

Unique molecular identifiers tagged the TCR beta cDNA libraries. TCRdb re-analysed the PCR reads in MiXCR, keeping a single row per CDR3 protein. The sample lists 600,000 to 700,000 distinct CDR3 sequences; 55% to 60% were seen once. Their antigens are not known. Sequences were obtained from blood. All receptors derive from a girl aged 2-10 years with multiple sclerosis.

The V gene is TRBV9, the J gene TRBJ2-6; D gene uncertain. Trimming left V 3 bases short and J 4 bases short, with 8 bases between. Germline V gene sequence: CDR1 SGDLS, CDR2 YYNGEE. This CDR3 is 14 amino acids long. CDR3 sequence: CASSGSRGANVLTF. The DNA for the CDR3 is TGTGCCAGCAGCGGATCTAGAGGGGCCAACGTCCTGACTTTC. The full variable domain, rest sourced from reference TRBV9 and TRBJ2-6, is DSGVTQTPKHLITATGQRVTLRCSPRSGDLSVYWYQQSLDQGLQFLIQYYNGEERAKGNILERFSAQQFPDLHSELNLSSLELGDSALYFCASSGSRGANVLTFGAGSRLTVL.

The rearrangement links TRBV12-3 or TRBV12-4 to TRBJ2-7; 7 bases map to TRBD1. The length of the CDR3 is 16 residues. V shed 2 bases and J 6 bases; nucleotides not matched to a gene: 13. The CDR3 region has the DNA TGTGCCAGCAGTTTATTTCAGTTGGGAGAGGGGGCCGAGCAGTACTTC. This encodes CASSLFQLGEGAEQYF.

This clonotype has more than one count but fewer than ten. The CDR3 nucleotides read TGTGCCAGCAGTTTCCCGCTTAGGTACGAGCAGTACTTC. The encoded protein is CASSFPLRYEQYF. This sequence joins TRBV28 and TRBJ2-4; D gene uncertain. The J call is doubtful: the DNA matches TRBJ2-7 better. CDR1 MDHEN and CDR2 SYDVKM come from the germline V gene. CDR3 length equals 13 residues.

The CDR3 sequence: CASSAGTLNTEAFF. The CDR3 region has the DNA TGTGCCAGCAGCGCCGGGACACTGAACACTGAAGCTTTCTTT. This chain joins TRBV12-3 or TRBV12-4 and TRBJ1-1; TRBD1 might be the D (6 bases). The CDR3 has 14 residues. Trimming removed 6 bases at V and 0 bases at J, with 11 bases between.

In its sample, this clonotype was seen a few times. The rearrangement links TRBV7-8 to TRBJ1-4; D ambiguous. V was pared by 5 bases and J by 0 bases, with 10 bases between. This CDR3 comprises 15 residues. Germline V gene lookup returns CDR1 SGHVS and CDR2 FQNEAQ. This chain's CDR3 is CASSAMPATNEKLFF. The CDR3 nucleotides are TGTGCCAGCAGCGCGATGCCTGCAACTAATGAAAAACTGTTTTTT.